This note documents a single T cell receptor beta chain sequence. As yet, its antigen is unknown. A multiplex PCR was run with 60 Vbeta primers and 13 Jbeta primers. Repertoires were generated with immunoSEQ multiplex PCR, while TCRdb's copy carries only in-frame clones and drops some. The table lists about 93,000 clones, around 80% of them singletons, with 0.45% to 0.6% in the top ten. Germline CDR1 is KGHSH and CDR2 is LQKENI. Trimming cost V 1 base and J 2 bases, with 9 bases left between them. The CDR3 is made up of 15 amino acids. This sample was included in a study of cytomegalovirus exposure and HLA in healthy donors. Study results and limitations: Serostatus for CMV was the only available immune exposure information.

The V and J genes are TRBV18 and TRBJ2-1, with D uncertain. This TCR was recovered from a young man in good health and CMV-seronegative. Sequencing was performed on PBMCs. The CDR3 coding sequence is TGTGCCAGCTCACCACTGACTGCGACCTACAATGAGCAGTTCTTC. Protein product: CASSPLTATYNEQFF.